This T cell receptor (beta chain) originates from a study of blood T cell repertoires in COVID-19. Study background: PBMCs, B-cell-depleted T cells, or T cells provided the cDNA or gDNA that made up the material.

Authors' methods: Reference gene primer amplification yielded estimated nucleated cell counts. Produced via immunoSEQ multiplex PCR; TCRdb's table is partial and in-frame only. V, J and clone size are taken as reported in that table, and D and trimming were inferred from the DNA itself. This sample has 360,000 or so clones, with roughly nine tenths found just once. Germline-derived CDR1 and CDR2 are SGHRS and YFSETQ. Trimming pared 6 bases from V and 8 bases from J, leaving 21 bases between. The CDR3 is 15 residues long. The TCR sequence derives from a woman aged 60-75 years with COVID-19, enrolled during active disease. Source material: peripheral blood. This sequence joins TRBV5-1 and TRBJ1-3; D is uncertain. The CDR3 here is CASTDRWGEKDTIYF. In nucleotides, the CDR3 is TGCGCCAGCACCGACCGATGGGGAGAGAAGGACACCATATATTTT.